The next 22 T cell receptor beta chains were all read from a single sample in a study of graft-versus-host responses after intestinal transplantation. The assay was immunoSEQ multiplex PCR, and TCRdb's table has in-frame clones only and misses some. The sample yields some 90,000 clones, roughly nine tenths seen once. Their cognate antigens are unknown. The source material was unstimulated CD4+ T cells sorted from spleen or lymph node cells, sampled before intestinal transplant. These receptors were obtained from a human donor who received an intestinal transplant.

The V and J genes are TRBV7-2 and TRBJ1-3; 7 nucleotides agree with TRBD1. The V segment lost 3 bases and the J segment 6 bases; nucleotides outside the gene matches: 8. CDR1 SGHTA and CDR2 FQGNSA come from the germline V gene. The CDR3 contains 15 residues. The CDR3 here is CASSFGPDRVNTIYF. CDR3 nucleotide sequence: TGTGCCAGCAGCTTCGGCCCAGACAGGGTAAACACCATATATTTT.

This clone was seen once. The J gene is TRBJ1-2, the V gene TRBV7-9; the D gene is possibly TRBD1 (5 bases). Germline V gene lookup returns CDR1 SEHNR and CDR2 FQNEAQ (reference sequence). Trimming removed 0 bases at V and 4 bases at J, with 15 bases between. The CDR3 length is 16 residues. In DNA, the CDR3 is TGTGCCAGCAGCTTAGCCGGGGGGGGTGCGATCTATGGCTACACCTTC. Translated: CASSLAGGGAIYGYTF.

This chain's CDR3 is CASSLVGGTGYGYTF. The CDR3 DNA follows: TGTGCCAGCAGCTTGGTAGGCGGGACAGGCTATGGCTACACCTTC. This sequence joins TRBV5-4 and TRBJ1-2; 8 bases line up with TRBD1. Unmatched junction bases numbered 5, after V lost 0 bases and J lost 4 bases. CDR1 is SGHNT, CDR2 YYREEE, per germline (reference sequence). There are 15 residues in the CDR3. Using reference TRBV5-4 and TRBJ1-2 for the parts outside the CDR3, the full variable domain is ETGVTQSPTHLIKTRGQQVTLRCSSQSGHNTVSWYQQALGQGPQFIFQYYREEENGRGNFPPRFSGLQFPNYSSELNVNALELDDSALYLCASSLVGGTGYGYTFGSGTRLTVV.

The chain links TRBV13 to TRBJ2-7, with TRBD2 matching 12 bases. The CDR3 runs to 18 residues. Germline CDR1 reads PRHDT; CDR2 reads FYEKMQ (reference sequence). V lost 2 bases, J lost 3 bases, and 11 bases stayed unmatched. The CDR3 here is CASSLSGALLAGGYEQYF. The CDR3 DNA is TGTGCCAGCAGCTTAAGCGGGGCCTTACTAGCGGGGGGCTACGAGCAGTACTTC. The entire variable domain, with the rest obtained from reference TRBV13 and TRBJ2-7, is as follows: AAGVIQSPRHLIKEKRETATLKCYPIPRHDTVYWYQQGPGQDPQFLISFYEKMQSDKGSIPDRFSAQQFSDYHSELNMSSLELGDSALYFCASSLSGALLAGGYEQYFGPGTRLTVT.

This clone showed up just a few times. CDR3 in DNA: TGCGCCAGCAGCTGGACAGGGCACTCCTACGAGCAGTACTTC. Residues: CASSWTGHSYEQYF. The rearrangement uses TRBV5-1 and TRBJ2-7, with 8 positions matching TRBD1. The CDR3 length is 14 residues. J was trimmed by 0 bases and V by 3 bases; bases with no gene match: 2. Germline V lookup: CDR1 SGHRS, CDR2 YFSETQ.

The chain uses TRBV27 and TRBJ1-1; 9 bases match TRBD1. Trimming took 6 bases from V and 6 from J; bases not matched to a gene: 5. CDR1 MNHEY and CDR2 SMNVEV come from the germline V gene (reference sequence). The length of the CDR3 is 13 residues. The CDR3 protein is CASRPGQGAEAFF. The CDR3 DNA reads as TGTGCCAGCAGACCGGGACAGGGCGCTGAAGCTTTCTTT.

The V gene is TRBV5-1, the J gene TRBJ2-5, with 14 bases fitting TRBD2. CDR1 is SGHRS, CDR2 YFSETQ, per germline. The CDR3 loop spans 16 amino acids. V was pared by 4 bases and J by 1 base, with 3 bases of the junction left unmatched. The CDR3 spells CASSTGLAGGQETQYF. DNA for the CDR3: TGCGCCAGCAGCACCGGACTAGCGGGGGGCCAAGAGACCCAGTACTTC.

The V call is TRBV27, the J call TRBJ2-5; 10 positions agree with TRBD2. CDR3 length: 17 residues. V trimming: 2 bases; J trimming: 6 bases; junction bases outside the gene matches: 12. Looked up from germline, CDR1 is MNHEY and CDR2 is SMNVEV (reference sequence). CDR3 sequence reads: CASSLNTQRGGPKTQYF. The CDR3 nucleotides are TGTGCCAGCAGTTTAAATACCCAGCGGGGGGGCCCTAAGACCCAGTACTTC.

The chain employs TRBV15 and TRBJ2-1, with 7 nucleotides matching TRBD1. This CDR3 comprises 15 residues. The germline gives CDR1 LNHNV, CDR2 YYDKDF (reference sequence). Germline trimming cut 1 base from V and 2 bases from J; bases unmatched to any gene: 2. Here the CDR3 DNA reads TGTGCCACCAGCAGAGGGCAGGGGGCCTACAATGAGCAGTTCTTC. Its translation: CATSRGQGAYNEQFF.

The CDR3 coding sequence is TGTGCCAGTGGGGGGGCCTATGGCTACACCTTC. This codes for CASGGAYGYTF. The V and J genes are TRBV6-5 and TRBJ1-2, with D tentatively TRBD1 (6 bases). The CDR3 extends over 11 amino acids. Germline lookup yields CDR1 MNHEY and CDR2 SVGAGI. V dropped 9 bases and J dropped 4 bases, with 9 bases sitting between them.

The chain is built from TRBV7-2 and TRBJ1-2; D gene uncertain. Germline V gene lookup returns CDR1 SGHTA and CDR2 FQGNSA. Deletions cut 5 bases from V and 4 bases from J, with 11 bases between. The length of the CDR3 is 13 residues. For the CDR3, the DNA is TGTGCCAGCAGCCCCCGCCAGGTCTATGGCTACACCTTC. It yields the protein CASSPRQVYGYTF.

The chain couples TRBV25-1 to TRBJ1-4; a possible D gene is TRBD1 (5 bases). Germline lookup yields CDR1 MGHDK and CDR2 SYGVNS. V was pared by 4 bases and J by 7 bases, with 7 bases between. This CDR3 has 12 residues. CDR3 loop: CASSGRGEKLFF. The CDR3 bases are TGTGCCAGCAGTGGGAGGGGTGAAAAACTGTTTTTT. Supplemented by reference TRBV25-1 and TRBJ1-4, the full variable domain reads EADIYQTPRYLVIGTGKKITLECSQTMGHDKMYWYQQDPGMELHLIHYSYGVNSTEKGDLSSESTVSRIRTEHFPLTLESARPSHTSQYLCASSGRGEKLFFGSGTQLSVL.

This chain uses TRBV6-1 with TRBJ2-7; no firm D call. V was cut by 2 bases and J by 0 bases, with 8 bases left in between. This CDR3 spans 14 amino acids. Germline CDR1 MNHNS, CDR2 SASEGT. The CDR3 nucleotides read TGTGCCAGCAGTGAAACAGCAAGCTCCTACGAGCAGTACTTC. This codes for CASSETASSYEQYF.

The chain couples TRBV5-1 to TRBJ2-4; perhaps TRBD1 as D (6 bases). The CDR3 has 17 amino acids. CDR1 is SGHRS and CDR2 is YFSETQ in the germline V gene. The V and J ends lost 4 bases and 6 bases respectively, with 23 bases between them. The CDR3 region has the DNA TGCGCCAGCAGCCTCACAGGGAACCTAGCCAAGGGAAACATTCAGTACTTC. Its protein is CASSLTGNLAKGNIQYF.

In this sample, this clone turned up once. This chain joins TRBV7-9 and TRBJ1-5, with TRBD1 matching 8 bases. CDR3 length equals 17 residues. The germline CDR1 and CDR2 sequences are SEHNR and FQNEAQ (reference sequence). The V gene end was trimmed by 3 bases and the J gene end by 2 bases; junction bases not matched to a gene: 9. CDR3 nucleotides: TGTGCCAGCAGCTTCGATAACAGGGGGTGGGGCAATCAGCCCCAGCATTTT. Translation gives CASSFDNRGWGNQPQHF.

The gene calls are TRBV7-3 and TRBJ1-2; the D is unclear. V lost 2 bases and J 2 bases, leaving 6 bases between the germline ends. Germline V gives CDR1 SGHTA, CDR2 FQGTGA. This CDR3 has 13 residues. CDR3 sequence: CASSLGGNYGYTF. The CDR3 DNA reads TGTGCCAGCAGCTTAGGAGGAAACTATGGCTACACCTTC.

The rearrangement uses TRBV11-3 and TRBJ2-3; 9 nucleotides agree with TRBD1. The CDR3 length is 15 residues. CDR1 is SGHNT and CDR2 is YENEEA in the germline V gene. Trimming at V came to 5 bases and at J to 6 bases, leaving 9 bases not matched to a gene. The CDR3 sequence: CASSARTGGGDTQYF. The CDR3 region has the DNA TGTGCCAGCAGCGCCCGAACAGGGGGCGGCGATACGCAGTATTTT.

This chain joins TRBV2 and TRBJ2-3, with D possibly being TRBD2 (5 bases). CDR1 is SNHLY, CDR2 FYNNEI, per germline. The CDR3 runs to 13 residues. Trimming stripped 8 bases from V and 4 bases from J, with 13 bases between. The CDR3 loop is CASLRLSADTQYF. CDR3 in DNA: TGTGCCAGCCTGAGACTATCAGCAGATACGCAGTATTTT.

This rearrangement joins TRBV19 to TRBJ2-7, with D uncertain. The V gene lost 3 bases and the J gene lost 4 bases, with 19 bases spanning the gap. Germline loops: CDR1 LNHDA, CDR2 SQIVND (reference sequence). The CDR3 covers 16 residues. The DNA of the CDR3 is TGTGCCAGTAGTATTTTAGCCTCGGCACTACCATACGAGCAGTACTTC. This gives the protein CASSILASALPYEQYF.

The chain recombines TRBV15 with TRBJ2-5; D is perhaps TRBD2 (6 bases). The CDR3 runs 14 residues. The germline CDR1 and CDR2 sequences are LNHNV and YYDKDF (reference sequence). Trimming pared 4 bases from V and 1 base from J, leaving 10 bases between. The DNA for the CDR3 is TGTGCCACCAGCAAACGGGGGACCCAAGAGACCCAGTACTTC. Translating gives CATSKRGTQETQYF.

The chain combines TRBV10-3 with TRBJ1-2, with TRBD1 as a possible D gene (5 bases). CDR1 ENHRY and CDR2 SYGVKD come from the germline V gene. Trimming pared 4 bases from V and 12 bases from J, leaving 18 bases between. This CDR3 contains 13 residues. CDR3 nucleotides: TGTGCCATCAGTGCGGGCTACGACAGAGCCCACACCTTC. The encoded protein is CAISAGYDRAHTF.

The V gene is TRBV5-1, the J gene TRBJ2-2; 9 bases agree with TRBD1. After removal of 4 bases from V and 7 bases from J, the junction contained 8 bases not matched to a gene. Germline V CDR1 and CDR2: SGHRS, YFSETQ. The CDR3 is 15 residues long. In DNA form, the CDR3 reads TGCGCCAGCAGCCGGAGACAGGGGGAGGTCGGGGAGCTGTTTTTT. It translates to CASSRRQGEVGELFF. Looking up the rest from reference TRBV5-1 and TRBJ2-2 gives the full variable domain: KAGVTQTPRYLIKTRGQQVTLSCSPISGHRSVSWYQQTPGQGLQFLFEYFSETQRNKGNFPGRFSGRQFSNSRSEMNVSTLELGDSALYLCASSRRQGEVGELFFGEGSRLTVL.